These 5 T cell receptor beta chains share one sample of origin, sequenced in a study of T cells in Graves' hyperthyroidism and ophthalmopathy. Amplification of TCR beta CDR3 regions used RNA as the template. TCR CDR3 regions were first amplified by RT-PCR with HTBI primers. TCRdb processed the multiplex PCR reads anew with MiXCR; each CDR3 protein has one entry. In the table there are over 250,000 distinct CDR3 sequences, 25% to 30% of which are singletons. Source material: blood. The source is a man aged 35 to 55 with Graves' hyperthyroidism that later progressed to Graves' ophthalmopathy.

CDR3 nucleotides: TGTGCCAGCAGCTTAGGGGGAGAGACTAGCTTTGAGACCCAGTACTTC. Translating it yields CASSLGGETSFETQYF. This rearrangement joins TRBV7-6 to TRBJ2-5, with 7 bases that match TRBD2. V lost 1 base and J lost 5; bases outside the gene matches: 10. Germline V gives CDR1 SGHVS, CDR2 FNYEAQ. This CDR3 contains 16 residues.

The gene calls are TRBV20-1 and TRBJ2-7, with TRBD1 identical over 9 bases. The germline V gene encodes CDR1 DFQATT and CDR2 SNEGSKA (reference sequence). J lost 3 bases, V lost 3 bases, and 9 bases had no gene match. The CDR3 consists of 15 residues. The CDR3 loop is CSASVPGQGNYEQYF. The CDR3 region has the DNA TGCAGTGCTAGTGTCCCGGGACAGGGAAACTACGAGCAGTACTTC.

This clonotype appeared many times. The chain recombines TRBV5-1 with TRBJ1-2; D may be TRBD1 (5 bases). Trimming shortened V by 4 bases and J by 0 bases, and 16 bases separated the two germline ends. CDR1 and CDR2 from the germline V gene are SGHRS and YFSETQ. The CDR3 is made up of 16 amino acids. CDR3 DNA: TGCGCCAGCAGCCTGCGTCCAGGGACTACTAACTATGGCTACACCTTC. Translating gives CASSLRPGTTNYGYTF.

This clonotype was seen ten or more times. The chain is built from TRBV12-3 or TRBV12-4 and TRBJ1-1; D gene ambiguous. There are 11 residues in the CDR3. The V end lost 5 bases, the J end lost 3 bases, and 4 bases lay between the germline ends. CDR3: CASSQDTEAFF. The CDR3 DNA reads TGTGCCAGCAGTCAAGACACTGAAGCTTTCTTT.

The rearrangement uses TRBV6-2 or TRBV6-3 and TRBJ2-5; D possibly corresponds to TRBD2 (6 bases). V gave up 7 bases and J gave up 0 bases, with 15 bases separating them. The germline CDR1 and CDR2 sequences are MNHEY and SVGEGT. The length of the CDR3 is 15 residues. The CDR3, as DNA: TGTGCCAGCACCGCGATTCGGGACTACCAAGAGACCCAGTACTTC. As protein: CASTAIRDYQETQYF.